The clone carrying this TCR beta chain was seen a handful of times. Its antigen remains unknown. CDR3 size: 15 residues. With 1 base removed from V and 3 bases from J, the gap between germline ends came to 13 bases. CDR1 and CDR2 (germline): DFQATT, SNEGSKA (reference sequence). Treatment here: roughly nine-day PBMC culture with coronavirus spike peptide pools or control peptides (ViraFEST assay). The collection of CD4+ T cells from the unexposed donor took place before the COVID-19 pandemic (2011-2018). In the ViraFEST assay, peptide-pool expansion preceded TCR sequencing of expanded clonotypes. After being plated at two million per well, PBMCs were cultured with approximately 9.4 IU/ml IL-2 and approximately 9.2 ug/ml peptide pools. These data originate in a study of vaccination and CD4 T cells after COVID-19. Sequenced with the Oncomine TCR Beta short-read assay was DNA taken from cultured CD4+ T cells. Scientists extracted genomic DNA from CD4+ T cells grown in culture. One entry per CDR3 protein results from TCRdb running MiXCR on the PCR reads. The sample has about 9,900 distinct CDR3 sequences; approximately 35% are singletons.

This clonotype was sampled from a human donor in good health. The chain joins TRBV20-1 to TRBJ2-1; D could derive from TRBD1 or TRBD2 (5 bases each). Sequencing was done on a sample of CD4+ T cells from blood, cultured in vitro. CDR3 in amino acids: CSARGLGDLYNEQFF. As DNA, the CDR3 is TGCAGTGCTAGAGGTTTAGGGGACCTCTACAATGAGCAGTTCTTC.